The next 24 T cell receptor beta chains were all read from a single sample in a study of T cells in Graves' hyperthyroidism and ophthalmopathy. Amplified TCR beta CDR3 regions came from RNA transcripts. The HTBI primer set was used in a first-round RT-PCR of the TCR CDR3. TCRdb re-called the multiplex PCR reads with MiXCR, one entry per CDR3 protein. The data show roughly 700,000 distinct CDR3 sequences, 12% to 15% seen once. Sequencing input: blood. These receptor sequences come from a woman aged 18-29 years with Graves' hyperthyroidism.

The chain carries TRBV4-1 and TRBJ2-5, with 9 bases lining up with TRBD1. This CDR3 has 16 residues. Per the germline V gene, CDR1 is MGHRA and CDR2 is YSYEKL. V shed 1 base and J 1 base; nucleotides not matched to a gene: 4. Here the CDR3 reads CASSQGTGVGQETQYF. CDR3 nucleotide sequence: TGCGCCAGCAGCCAAGGGACAGGGGTCGGCCAAGAGACCCAGTACTTC.

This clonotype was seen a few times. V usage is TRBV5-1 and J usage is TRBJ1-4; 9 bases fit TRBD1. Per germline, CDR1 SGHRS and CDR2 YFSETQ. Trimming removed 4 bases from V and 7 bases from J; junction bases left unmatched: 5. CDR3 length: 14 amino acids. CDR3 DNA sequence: TGCGCCAGCAGCCCGACAGGGGGTATTGAAAAACTGTTTTTT. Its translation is CASSPTGGIEKLFF.

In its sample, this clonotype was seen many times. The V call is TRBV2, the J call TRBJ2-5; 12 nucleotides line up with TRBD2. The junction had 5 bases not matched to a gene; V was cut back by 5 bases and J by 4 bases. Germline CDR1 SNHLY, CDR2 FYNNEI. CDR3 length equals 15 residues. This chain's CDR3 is CASSQLAGGRETQYF. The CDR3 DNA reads TGTGCCAGCAGTCAACTAGCGGGAGGCCGAGAGACCCAGTACTTC. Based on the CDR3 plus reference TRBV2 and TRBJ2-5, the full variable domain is EPEVTQTPSHQVTQMGQEVILRCVPISNHLYFYWYRQILGQKVEFLVSFYNNEISEKSEIFDDQFSVERPDGSNFTLKIRSTKLEDSAMYFCASSQLAGGRETQYFGPGTRLLVL.

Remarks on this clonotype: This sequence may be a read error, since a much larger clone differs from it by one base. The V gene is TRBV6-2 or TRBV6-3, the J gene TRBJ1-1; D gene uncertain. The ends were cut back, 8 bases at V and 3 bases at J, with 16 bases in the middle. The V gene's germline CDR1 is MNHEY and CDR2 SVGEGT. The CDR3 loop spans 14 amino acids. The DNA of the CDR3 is TGTGCCAGCTGCCTGCGGGTTGGGGACACTGAAGCTTTCTTT. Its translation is CASCLRVGDTEAFF.

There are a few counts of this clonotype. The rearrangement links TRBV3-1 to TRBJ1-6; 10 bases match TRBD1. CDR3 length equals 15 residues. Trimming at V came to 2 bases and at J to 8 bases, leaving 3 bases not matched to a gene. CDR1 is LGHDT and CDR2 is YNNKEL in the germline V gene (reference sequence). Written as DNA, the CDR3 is TGTGCCAGCAGCCAACCCGGGACAGGGGATTCACCCCTCCACTTT. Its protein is CASSQPGTGDSPLHF.

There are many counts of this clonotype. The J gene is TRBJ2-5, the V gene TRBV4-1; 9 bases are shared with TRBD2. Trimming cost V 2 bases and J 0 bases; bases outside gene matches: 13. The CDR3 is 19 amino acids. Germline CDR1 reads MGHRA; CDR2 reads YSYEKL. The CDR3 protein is CASSQLNWREGLNQETQYF. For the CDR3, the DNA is TGCGCCAGCAGCCAATTAAATTGGCGGGAGGGATTAAACCAAGAGACCCAGTACTTC.

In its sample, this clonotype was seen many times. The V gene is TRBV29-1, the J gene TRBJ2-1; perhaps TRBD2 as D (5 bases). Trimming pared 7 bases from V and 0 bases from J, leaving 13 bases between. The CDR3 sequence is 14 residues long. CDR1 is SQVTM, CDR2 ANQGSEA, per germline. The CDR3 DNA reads TGCAGCGCCGAGGGAACTCGCTCCTACAATGAGCAGTTCTTC. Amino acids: CSAEGTRSYNEQFF.

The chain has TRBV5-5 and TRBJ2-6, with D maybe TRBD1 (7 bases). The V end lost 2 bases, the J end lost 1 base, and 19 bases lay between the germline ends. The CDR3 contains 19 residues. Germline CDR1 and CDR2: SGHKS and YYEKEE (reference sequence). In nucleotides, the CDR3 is TGTGCCAGCAGCTTTACTGCGGAGGGGGCGACTTCTGGGGCCAACGTCCTGACTTTC. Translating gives CASSFTAEGATSGANVLTF.

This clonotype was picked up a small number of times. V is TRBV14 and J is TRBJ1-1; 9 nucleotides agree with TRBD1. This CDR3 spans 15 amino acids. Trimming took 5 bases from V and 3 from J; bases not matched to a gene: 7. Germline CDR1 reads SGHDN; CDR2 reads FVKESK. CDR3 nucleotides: TGTGCCAGCAGCTTCTTGGACAGGGGAGACACTGAAGCTTTCTTT. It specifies CASSFLDRGDTEAFF.

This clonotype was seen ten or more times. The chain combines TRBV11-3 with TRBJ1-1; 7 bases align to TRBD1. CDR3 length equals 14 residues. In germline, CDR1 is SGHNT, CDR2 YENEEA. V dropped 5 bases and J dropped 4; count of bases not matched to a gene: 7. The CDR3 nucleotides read TGTGCCAGCAGCGCGCGACAGGGAGGCACTGAAGCTTTCTTT. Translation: CASSARQGGTEAFF.

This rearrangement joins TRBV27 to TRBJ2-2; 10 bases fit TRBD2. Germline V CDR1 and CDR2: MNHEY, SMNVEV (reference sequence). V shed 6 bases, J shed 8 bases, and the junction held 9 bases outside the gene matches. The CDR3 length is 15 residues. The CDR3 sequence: CASRRSGRAGGELFF. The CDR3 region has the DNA TGTGCCAGCAGGCGGAGCGGGAGGGCCGGGGGGGAGCTGTTTTTT.

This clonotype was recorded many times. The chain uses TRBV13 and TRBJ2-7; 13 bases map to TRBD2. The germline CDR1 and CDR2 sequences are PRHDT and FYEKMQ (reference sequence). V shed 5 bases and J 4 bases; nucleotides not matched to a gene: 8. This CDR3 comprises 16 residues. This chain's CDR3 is CASSPATSGRVYEQYF. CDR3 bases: TGTGCCAGCAGCCCCGCTACTAGCGGGAGGGTTTACGAGCAGTACTTC.

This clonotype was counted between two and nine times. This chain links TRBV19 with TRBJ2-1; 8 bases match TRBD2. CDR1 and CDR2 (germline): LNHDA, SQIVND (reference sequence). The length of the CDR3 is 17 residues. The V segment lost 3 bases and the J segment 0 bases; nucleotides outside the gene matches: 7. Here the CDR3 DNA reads TGTGCCAGTAGTATCGTCGGTAGCGGGATCTCCTACAATGAGCAGTTCTTC. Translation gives CASSIVGSGISYNEQFF.

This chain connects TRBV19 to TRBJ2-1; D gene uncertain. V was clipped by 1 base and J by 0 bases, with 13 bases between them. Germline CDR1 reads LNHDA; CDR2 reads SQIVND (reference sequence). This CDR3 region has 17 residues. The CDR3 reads CASSIGRVESSYNEQFF. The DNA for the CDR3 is TGTGCCAGTAGTATAGGGCGCGTTGAGAGCTCCTACAATGAGCAGTTCTTC.

CDR3 DNA: TGTGCCAGTAGCACGGGGGGTAATACGCAGTATTTT. Amino acid sequence: CASSTGGNTQYF. The chain employs TRBV19 and TRBJ2-3, with TRBD2 matching 7 bases. The germline V gene encodes CDR1 LNHDA and CDR2 SQIVND (reference sequence). The length of the CDR3 is 12 residues. V trimming: 6 bases; J trimming: 7 bases; junction bases outside the gene matches: 4.

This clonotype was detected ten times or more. The CDR3 nucleotides read TGTGCCAGCAGCTTATTACACTACGGGACAGCCTACATGAACACTGAAGCTTTCTTT. Amino acids: CASSLLHYGTAYMNTEAFF. V and J are TRBV7-2 and TRBJ1-1, with 7 bases matching TRBD1. J lost 0 bases, V lost 2 bases, and 15 bases had no gene match. Germline loops: CDR1 SGHTA, CDR2 FQGNSA. The CDR3 contains 19 residues.

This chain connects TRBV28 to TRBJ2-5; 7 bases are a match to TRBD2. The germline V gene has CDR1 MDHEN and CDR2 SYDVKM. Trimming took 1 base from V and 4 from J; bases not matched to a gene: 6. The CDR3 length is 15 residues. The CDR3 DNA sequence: TGTGCCAGCAGTTTATTCGGGGGAGGGGTAGAGACCCAGTACTTC. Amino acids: CASSLFGGGVETQYF.

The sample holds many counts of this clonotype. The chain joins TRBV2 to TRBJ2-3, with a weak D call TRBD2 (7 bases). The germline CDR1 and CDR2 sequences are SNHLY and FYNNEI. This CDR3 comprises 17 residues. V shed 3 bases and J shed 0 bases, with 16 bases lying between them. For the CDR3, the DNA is TGTGCCAGCAGTGACCTTCGGAGGGGGGGGAGCACAGATACGCAGTATTTT. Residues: CASSDLRRGGSTDTQYF.

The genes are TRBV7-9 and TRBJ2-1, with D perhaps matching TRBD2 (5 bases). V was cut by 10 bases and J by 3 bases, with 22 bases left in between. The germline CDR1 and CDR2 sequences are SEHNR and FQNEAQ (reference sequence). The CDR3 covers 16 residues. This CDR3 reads CAILEEGRAYYNEQFF. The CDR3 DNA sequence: TGTGCCATATTGGAAGAGGGCCGCGCCTACTACAATGAGCAGTTCTTC. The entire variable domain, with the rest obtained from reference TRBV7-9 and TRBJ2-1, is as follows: DTGVSQNPRHKITKRGQNVTFRCDPISEHNRLYWYRQTLGQGPEFLTYFQNEAQLEKSRLLSDRFSAERPKGSFSTLEIQRTEQGDSAMYLCAILEEGRAYYNEQFFGPGTRLTVL.

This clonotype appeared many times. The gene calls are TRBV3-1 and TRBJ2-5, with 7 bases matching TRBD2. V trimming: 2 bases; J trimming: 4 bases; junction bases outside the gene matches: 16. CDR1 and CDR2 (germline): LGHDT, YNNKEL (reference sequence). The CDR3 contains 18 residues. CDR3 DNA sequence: TGTGCCAGCAGCCAACCTGGGACTACCCTCGTTAGGCGAGAGACCCAGTACTTC. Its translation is CASSQPGTTLVRRETQYF.

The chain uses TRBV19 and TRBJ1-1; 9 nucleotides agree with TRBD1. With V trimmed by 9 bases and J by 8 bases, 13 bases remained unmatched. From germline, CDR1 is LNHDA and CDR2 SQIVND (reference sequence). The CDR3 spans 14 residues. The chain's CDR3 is CASRDRVKRVEAFF. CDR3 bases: TGTGCCAGCCGGGACAGGGTCAAGAGAGTCGAAGCTTTCTTT.

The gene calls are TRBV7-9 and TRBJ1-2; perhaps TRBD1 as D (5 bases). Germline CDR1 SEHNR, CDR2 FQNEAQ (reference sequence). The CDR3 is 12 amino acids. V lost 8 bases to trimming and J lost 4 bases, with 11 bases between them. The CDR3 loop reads CASVGTLYGYTF. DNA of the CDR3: TGTGCCAGCGTCGGGACCCTCTATGGCTACACCTTC.

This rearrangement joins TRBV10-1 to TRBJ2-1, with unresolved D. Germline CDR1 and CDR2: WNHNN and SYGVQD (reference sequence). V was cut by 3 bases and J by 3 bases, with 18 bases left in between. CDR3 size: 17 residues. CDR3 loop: CASSESVVDGYYNEQFF. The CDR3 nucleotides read TGCGCCAGCAGTGAATCGGTGGTAGACGGGTACTACAATGAGCAGTTCTTC.

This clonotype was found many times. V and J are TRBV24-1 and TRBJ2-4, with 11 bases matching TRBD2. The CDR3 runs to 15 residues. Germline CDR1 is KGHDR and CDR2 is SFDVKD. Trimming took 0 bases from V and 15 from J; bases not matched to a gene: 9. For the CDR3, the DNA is TGTGCCACCAGTGATTTGGGCCTAGCGGGAGGAAACCGGTACTTC. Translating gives CATSDLGLAGGNRYF.